This T cell receptor (beta chain) derives from a study of cytomegalovirus exposure and HLA in healthy donors. The PCR employed 60 Vbeta primers together with 13 Jbeta primers. This table comes from immunoSEQ multiplex PCR, and its TCRdb copy is limited to in-frame clones, with some not included. The table shows 95,000 to 130,000 clones, with about four fifths occurring only once. This CDR3 is 16 amino acids long. Germline trimming cut 6 bases from V and 0 bases from J; bases unmatched to any gene: 11. Germline loops: CDR1 KGHSH, CDR2 LQKENI. Regarding the study as a whole: Some 17,000 TCR beta sequences were associated with HLA alleles at 0.05 false discovery rate in a later analysis.

Details on this clone: The antigen is not known.

The sample taken for sequencing was PBMCs. The chain couples TRBV18 to TRBJ2-7, with TRBD1 identical over 7 bases. The source is a woman under 40 in good health and CMV-seronegative. The CDR3, as DNA: TGTGCCAGCTCCCCCAGACAGGGCGCGAGCTCCTACGAGCAGTACTTC. Translation: CASSPRQGASSYEQYF.